This TCR beta chain was recorded in a study of Tregs in tolerant kidney transplant recipients (dated by TCRdb to about 2019). As for the study more broadly: The study used TCRbeta sequencing to identify donor-specific regulatory T cells before combined kidney and bone marrow transplantation, then tracked those cells after transplant. TCRbeta repertoire sequencing was used in a few healthy controls to compare several methods for expanding Tregs specific for an allogeneic donor.

Genomic DNA was extracted from sorted cells with the QIAGEN DNeasy Blood and Tissue Kit for TCRbeta CDR3 sequencing. High-throughput TCRbeta CDR3 sequencing was carried out commercially through immunoSEQ, with PCR amplification with bias correction and internal controls included. Under the source paper's analysis protocol: A unique productive TCRbeta sequence was defined by the CDR3 nucleotide sequence when primers matched, and otherwise by the CDR3 amino acid sequence together with the Vbeta and Jbeta genes. As a correction for sorting error, sequences shared between sorted populations at a frequency ratio of 2:1 or less were discarded, and the remaining shared sequences were assigned to the higher population. Donor-reactive sequences were defined as at least 5-fold expanded in CFSE-low cells versus unstimulated cells, with frequency of at least 0.01% in CFSE-low cells. Jensen-Shannon divergence calculated on the top 100 TCRbeta sequences ranked by frequency was used to measure repertoire divergence. For samples with multiple sequencing runs, sorting error was corrected separately for each run before the runs were pooled. Imported from immuneACCESS, the table was reduced by TCRdb to in-frame sequences with V and J called. These copies leave out some clones; in studies compared against another copy, an unresolved V gene accounts for under half, and the cause of the remainder is not known. V, J and clone size are taken as reported in that table, and D and trimming were inferred from the DNA itself. The sample data list some 65,000 clones, and around 84% of these were observed just once. The ten largest make up roughly 4% of the sample.

Paper-wide results and their limitations: Because the study included only a small number of patients, the results must be confirmed in larger populations and under other immunosuppression protocols. Biological reproducibility was not examined directly, but technical replication error appeared to be minimal. The most biologically relevant and donor-specific TCRbeta repertoire appeared to be identified by expanding Tregs with activated donor B cells.

About this clone itself: No antigen is known for it. The input lacks base qualities; no much larger clone sits a single base away.

Thawed PBMCs were FACS-sorted into unstimulated Tregs (CD4+CD25+CD127-), CD4+ non-Tregs (CD4+CD25-), CD4 cells and CD8 cells. Blood from healthy controls was obtained either as purchased buffy coats or from healthy volunteers. Healthy control blood was separated into PBMCs by Ficoll density gradient and cryopreserved, and patient PBMCs were collected both before and after transplant. Sequences were obtained from CD4+ T cells from blood. The sequence was collected from a human donor in good health.

The CDR3: CASSLETRGHNEQFF. In nucleotide form, the sequence is TGTGCCAGCAGCCTTGAGACTAGAGGTCACAATGAGCAGTTCTTC. This chain is built from TRBV5-4 and TRBJ2-1, and TRBD2 may be the D gene, going by 6 matching bases. CDR1 and CDR2 are read off the germline V gene (reference sequence) as SGHNT and YYREEE. From the cysteine through the phenylalanine, the CDR3 covers 15 amino acids. Of all the DNA, just the CDR3 is kept, 45 bases in frame from base 1. V drops 4 bases and J drops 5 bases, leaving 16 bases in between.